The rows below give T cell receptor beta chains drawn from one sample of a study of blood T cell repertoires in COVID-19. Here immunoSEQ multiplex PCR was the method, and the copy in TCRdb shows in-frame clones only, minus some. Among roughly 120,000 clones listed, approximately 87% were seen once. The sample consisted of peripheral blood. These receptors all stem from a man aged 65-85 years who had recovered from COVID-19. CDR3s include the opening cysteine and the closing phenylalanine or tryptophan. The D gene is left open where the match is weak. Size tells how often a clone was seen (once, few, many) or the class of an expanded clone, and some rows leave it out.

J gene	V gene	clone size	D gene	CDR3 protein	CDR3 DNA
TRBJ2-1	TRBV24-1	-	TRBD2	CAATSGSYNEQFF	TGTGCCGCGACTAGCGGCTCCTACAATGAGCAGTTCTTC
TRBJ2-7	TRBV7-2	-	TRBD1	CASSLGSVQGAYEQYF	TGTGCCAGCAGCTTAGGATCGGTACAGGGGGCATACGAGCAGTACTTC
TRBJ1-6	TRBV6-5	-	-	CASKLDSNSPLHF	TGTGCCAGCAAATTGGACAGTAATTCACCCCTCCACTTT
TRBJ1-5	TRBV6-6	few	-	CASSLETALRGNQPQHF	TGTGCCAGCAGTCTTGAGACGGCGCTGAGGGGCAATCAGCCCCAGCATTTT
TRBJ2-3	TRBV5-6	-	-	CASSIPSGDTQYF	TGTGCCAGCAGCATCCCAAGCGGGGATACGCAGTATTTT
TRBJ2-7	TRBV10-2	-	-	CASTGQIPYEQYF	TGCGCCAGCACAGGACAGATTCCGTACGAGCAGTACTTC
TRBJ1-2	TRBV28	once	-	CASSPTPGYGYTF	TGTGCCAGCAGTCCGACACCCGGCTATGGCTACACCTTC
TRBJ1-5	TRBV28	-	-	CASNGPGQPQHF	TGTGCCAGCAACGGTCCAGGGCAGCCCCAGCATTTT
TRBJ1-6	TRBV2	-	TRBD1	CASRNDRGGRSPLHF	TGTGCCAGCAGAAACGACAGGGGAGGGAGGTCACCCCTCCACTTT
TRBJ1-2	TRBV28	-	-	CASIDRRLNYGYTF	TGTGCCAGCATCGACAGGCGCCTTAACTATGGCTACACCTTC
TRBJ2-7	TRBV5-1	once	TRBD1	CASSLPGQGAGEQYF	TGCGCCAGCAGCTTGCCGGGACAGGGGGCGGGTGAGCAGTACTTC
TRBJ1-1	TRBV19	-	-	CASSETTNTEAFF	TGTGCCAGTAGTGAGACAACGAACACTGAAGCTTTCTTT
TRBJ2-1	TRBV11-3	-	TRBD1	CASSLGQGSYNEQFF	TGTGCCAGCAGCTTAGGACAGGGATCCTACAATGAGCAGTTCTTC
TRBJ2-1	TRBV27	once	TRBD2	CASTAGGLAAFNEQFF	TGTGCCAGCACCGCAGGGGGACTAGCGGCCTTCAATGAGCAGTTCTTC
TRBJ2-1	TRBV6-5	-	-	CASSSLGSSYNEQFF	TGTGCCAGCAGTTCCTTAGGGAGCTCCTACAATGAGCAGTTCTTC
TRBJ1-6	TRBV25-1	-	-	CASSSPGSSYNSPLHF	TGTGCCAGCAGTTCGCCGGGGAGCTCCTATAATTCACCCCTCCACTTT
TRBJ1-3	TRBV4-2	-	-	CASSQVTGTGNTIYF	TGTGCCAGCAGCCAAGTTACGGGTACAGGAAACACCATATATTTT